This T cell receptor beta chain was retrieved from a study of PD-L1 blockade in urothelial cancer. Study context: Researchers found blood samples held a median of roughly 140,000 T cells.

Time point indicated: peripheral blood 6 weeks after treatment start. The study enrolled patients with locally advanced or metastatic urothelial carcinoma. A spike-in of synthetic TCR analog templates was added to each PCR. Generated by immunoSEQ multiplex PCR, the TCRdb table keeps only in-frame clones and is missing some. The table lists 120,000 or so clones, more than 70% of them singletons, with around 2.4% in the top ten. This material consisted of PBMCs, taken around atezolizumab (anti-PD-L1) treatment. This receptor was taken from a man aged 45 to 65 with urothelial cancer.

The CDR3 sequence: CASSRRGPGEQFF. The CDR3 region has the DNA TGTGCCAGCAGTCGCAGGGGGCCGGGTGAGCAGTTCTTC. The chain links TRBV27 to TRBJ2-1; 8 bases fit TRBD1. The germline CDR1 and CDR2 sequences are MNHEY and SMNVEV (reference sequence). The CDR3 sequence is 13 residues long. The trim removed 5 bases at V and 9 bases at J, leaving 6 bases unmatched.